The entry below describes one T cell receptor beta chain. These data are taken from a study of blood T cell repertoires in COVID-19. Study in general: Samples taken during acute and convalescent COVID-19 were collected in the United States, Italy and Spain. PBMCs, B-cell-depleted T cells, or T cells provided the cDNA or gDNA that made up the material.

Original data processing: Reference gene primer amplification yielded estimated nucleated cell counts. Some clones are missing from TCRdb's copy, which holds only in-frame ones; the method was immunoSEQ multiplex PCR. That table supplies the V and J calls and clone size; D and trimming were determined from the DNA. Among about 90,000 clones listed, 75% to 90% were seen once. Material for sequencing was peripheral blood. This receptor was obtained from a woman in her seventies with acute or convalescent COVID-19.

The DNA of the CDR3 is TGTGCCAGCAGGAGAGGAGAACAGGGGAATTCACCCCTCCACTTT. Translation: CASRRGEQGNSPLHF. The chain couples TRBV6-5 to TRBJ1-6, with 7 bases matching TRBD1. The junction had 9 bases not matched to a gene; V was cut back by 6 bases and J by 7 bases. CDR3 length equals 15 residues. Germline CDR1 MNHEY, CDR2 SVGAGI.